These 15 T cell receptor beta chains were sequenced from one sample in a study of chemoradiotherapy in HPV16-positive cancers. Assay used: immunoSEQ multiplex PCR; TCRdb lists only in-frame clones, some missing. The top ten hold 2% to 2.5% of the sample, which has about 21,000 clones, 87% seen once. The sequenced sample was blood, obtained from a patient who underwent chemoradiotherapy. The source is a human donor with HPV-associated anogenital cancer.

The V call is TRBV9, the J call TRBJ2-7, with D perhaps TRBD2 (5 bases). Trimming removed 2 bases from V and 2 bases from J, with 11 bases in between. Germline V gene data show CDR1 as SGDLS and CDR2 as YYNGEE. The length of the CDR3 is 14 residues. CDR3: CASSVGGDAYEQYF. DNA of the CDR3: TGTGCCAGCAGCGTTGGAGGTGACGCCTACGAGCAGTACTTC.

J is TRBJ1-4 and V is TRBV25-1; TRBD1 is a possible D gene (6 bases). The ends were cut back, 3 bases at V and 3 bases at J, with 20 bases in the middle. In germline, CDR1 is MGHDK, CDR2 SYGVNS. The length of the CDR3 is 18 residues. CDR3 in amino acids: CASSDPSRMGASNEKLFF. The CDR3 DNA follows: TGTGCCAGCAGTGATCCCTCCCGAATGGGGGCGTCTAATGAAAAACTGTTTTTT.

The chain links TRBV2 to TRBJ2-6; D perhaps matches TRBD2 (5 bases). Looked up from germline, CDR1 is SNHLY and CDR2 is FYNNEI. The CDR3 has 15 amino acids. Trimming removed 3 bases from V and 1 base from J, with 7 bases in between. The CDR3, as DNA: TGTGCCAGCAGTGAGACGGGATCTGGGGCCAACGTCCTGACTTTC. It translates to CASSETGSGANVLTF.

The chain is built from TRBV18 and TRBJ2-5; tentatively, D is TRBD1 (6 bases). Trimming cost V 1 base and J 5 bases, with 8 bases left between them. Germline CDR1 and CDR2: KGHSH and LQKENI. CDR3 length equals 13 residues. The chain's CDR3 is CASSPQGHETQYF. In DNA form, the CDR3 reads TGTGCCAGCTCACCACAGGGACATGAGACCCAGTACTTC.

This chain joins TRBV29-1 and TRBJ2-1; no clear D. With 4 bases removed from V and 8 bases from J, the gap between germline ends came to 12 bases. Per germline, CDR1 SQVTM and CDR2 ANQGSEA. This CDR3 is built from 12 residues. The CDR3 DNA reads TGCAGCGTTGCCCCGGGCACGGATGAGCAGTTCTTC. Translation gives CSVAPGTDEQFF.

V gene TRBV28 combines with J gene TRBJ2-1, with 9 bases identical to TRBD1. Germline assignment: CDR1 MDHEN and CDR2 SYDVKM. The CDR3 is 17 residues long. Trimming cost V 6 bases and J 6 bases; bases outside gene matches: 15. In nucleotides, the CDR3 is TGTGCCAGCAGCCTTAATAGTAGGACAGGGGTATCCAATGAGCAGTTCTTC. Protein sequence: CASSLNSRTGVSNEQFF. The full variable domain, in which reference TRBV28 and TRBJ2-1 provide the parts outside the CDR3, is DVKVTQSSRYLVKRTGEKVFLECVQDMDHENMFWYRQDPGLGLRLIYFSYDVKMKEKGDIPEGYSVSREKKERFSLILESASTNQTSMYLCASSLNSRTGVSNEQFFGPGTRLTVL.

V is TRBV5-1 and J is TRBJ2-1; 11 positions match TRBD1. The CDR3 is made up of 14 amino acids. The germline CDR1 and CDR2 sequences are SGHRS and YFSETQ. V was pared by 4 bases and J by 7 bases, with 4 bases of the junction left unmatched. In nucleotides, the CDR3 is TGCGCCAGCAGCGTGGGGACAGGGGGAAATGAGCAGTTCTTC. This translates into CASSVGTGGNEQFF.

The gene calls are TRBV2 and TRBJ1-2, with D hard to call. CDR1 is SNHLY, CDR2 FYNNEI, per germline. The CDR3 loop spans 13 amino acids. V dropped 7 bases and J dropped 3 bases, with 12 bases sitting between them. CDR3 amino acids: CASTYGEYYGYTF. In DNA form, the CDR3 reads TGTGCCAGCACCTACGGGGAATACTATGGCTACACCTTC.

The chain has TRBV5-1 and TRBJ2-5; 13 bases line up with TRBD2. CDR1 and CDR2 (germline): SGHRS, YFSETQ. Losses at the gene ends were 4 bases for V and 2 bases for J; bases not matched to a gene: 8. The CDR3 covers 17 residues. The CDR3 loop reads CASSVTGTSGTQETQYF. In nucleotides, the CDR3 is TGCGCCAGCAGCGTAACCGGGACTAGCGGGACACAAGAGACCCAGTACTTC.

The chain uses TRBV28 and TRBJ1-2, with 9 bases matching TRBD1. CDR1 and CDR2 from the germline V gene are MDHEN and SYDVKM. The CDR3 totals 16 residues. V dropped 6 bases and J dropped 8; count of bases not matched to a gene: 16. The CDR3: CASRGTGTGFFVGYTF. CDR3 sequence (DNA): TGTGCCAGCAGGGGAACCGGGACAGGGTTTTTTGTCGGCTACACCTTC.

The genes are TRBV19 and TRBJ2-5; D possibly matches TRBD1 or TRBD2 (5 bases each). Trimming shortened V by 3 bases and J by 5 bases, and 16 bases separated the two germline ends. Germline V lookup: CDR1 LNHDA, CDR2 SQIVND (reference sequence). This CDR3 has 15 amino acids. The CDR3 DNA reads TGTGCCAGTAGTATGCTTGGGGAGAAGGGGGAGACCCAGTACTTC. Translating gives CASSMLGEKGETQYF. Drawing the rest from reference TRBV19 and TRBJ2-5, the complete variable domain is DGGITQSPKYLFRKEGQNVTLSCEQNLNHDAMYWYRQDPGQGLRLIYYSQIVNDFQKGDIAEGYSVSREKKESFPLTVTSAQKNPTAFYLCASSMLGEKGETQYFGPGTRLLVL.

The chain is built from TRBV20-1 and TRBJ2-1; D not resolved. Per germline, CDR1 DFQATT and CDR2 SNEGSKA (reference sequence). The CDR3 length is 9 residues. This chain's CDR3 is CTPPNEQFF. Here the CDR3 DNA reads TGCACCCCTCCCAATGAGCAGTTCTTC.

The genes are TRBV10-1 and TRBJ2-1; D ambiguous. This CDR3 has 12 amino acids. With 8 bases removed from V and 4 bases from J, the gap between germline ends came to 9 bases. CDR1 is WNHNN, CDR2 SYGVQD, per germline (reference sequence). The CDR3, as DNA: TGCGCCAGCTCTGGTGGATACAATGAGCAGTTCTTC. Translated: CASSGGYNEQFF.

The rearrangement uses TRBV28 and TRBJ2-3, with D perhaps assigned TRBD1 or TRBD2 (5 bases each). The germline CDR1 and CDR2 sequences are MDHEN and SYDVKM. The germline V and J ends were trimmed by 5 bases and 8 bases, with 20 bases remaining between them. The CDR3 spans 15 residues. As DNA, the CDR3 is TGTGCCAGCAGTCCCTCCCAGCGCCTGGGGGTTACGCAGTATTTT. The encoded protein is CASSPSQRLGVTQYF.

This clone was counted a single time. The chain carries TRBV29-1 and TRBJ2-7; TRBD1 matches 8 bases. The germline gives CDR1 SQVTM, CDR2 ANQGSEA. The CDR3 runs 11 residues. The V gene end was trimmed by 3 bases and the J gene end by 6 bases; junction bases not matched to a gene: 1. The CDR3, as DNA: TGCAGCGTTGACGACAGGGGCGAGCAGTACTTC. Encoded protein: CSVDDRGEQYF.